This T cell receptor (beta chain) originates from a study of T cell responses to AZD1222 COVID-19 vaccine. Here immunoSEQ multiplex PCR was the method, and the copy in TCRdb shows in-frame clones only, minus some. The table lists 70,000 to 95,000 clones, roughly 88% of them singletons. The germline V and J ends were trimmed by 4 bases and 2 bases, with 11 bases remaining between them. Germline-derived CDR1 and CDR2 are SGHNT and YENEEA. The CDR3 has 15 residues. This clone was observed a handful of times. The material was peripheral blood, obtained on day 0 of MenACWY control vaccination. This chain connects TRBV11-3 to TRBJ2-2, with D possibly matching TRBD2 (5 bases). This receptor was taken from an adult in good health. The CDR3 sequence: CASSSPTGNTGELFF. The CDR3 nucleotides read TGTGCCAGCAGCTCTCCGACGGGAAACACCGGGGAGCTGTTTTTT.